The clone carrying this T cell receptor beta chain was observed a few times. In germline, CDR1 is SGHTA, CDR2 FQGNSA. This CDR3 contains 14 residues. The trim removed 8 bases at V and 2 bases at J, leaving 9 bases unmatched. This entry comes from a study of T-cell memory formation after mild COVID-19. TCRdb analysed the 5' RACE reads with MiXCR anew, one entry per CDR3 protein. The profile shows approximately 580,000 distinct CDR3 sequences, 20% of them singletons. Sequencing used PBMCs or a T cell subset sorted from them (not recorded which). The receptor's source is an adult woman who had mild COVID-19 (a few samples of this study predate the infection). Cell type and time point are not known. The chain joins TRBV7-2 to TRBJ2-7, with TRBD2 matching over 7 bases. CDR3 sequence reads: CASAWQAGPYEQYF. The CDR3 DNA follows: TGTGCCAGCGCGTGGCAAGCGGGACCCTACGAGCAGTACTTC. Full variable domain (remainder filled in from reference TRBV7-2 and TRBJ2-7): GAGVSQSPSNKVTEKGKDVELRCDPISGHTALYWYRQSLGQGLEFLIYFQGNSAPDKSGLPSDRFSAERTGGSVSTLTIQRTQQEDSAVYLCASAWQAGPYEQYFGPGTRLTVT.